A single sample is the source of the 4 T cell receptor beta chains below, sequenced in a study of identical twins. MiXCR, run by TCRdb on the 5' RACE reads, gives a single entry per CDR3 protein. The profile covers about 790,000 distinct CDR3 sequences, with 15% to 20% appearing a single time and roughly 13% taken by the ten largest. The sample was also reused in another study, on T cells expressing NK-cell markers.

Material: PBMCs. The receptors stem from a woman under 30 in good health.

The chain employs TRBV7-2 and TRBJ2-1; D uncertain. This CDR3 contains 11 residues. Germline loops: CDR1 SGHTA, CDR2 FQGNSA. V was trimmed by 6 bases and J by 10 bases, leaving 10 bases between them. DNA for the CDR3: TGTGCCAGCAGACAAAGTTCCGAGCAGTTCTTC. This codes for CASRQSSEQFF.

The rearrangement uses TRBV6-5 and TRBJ2-7, with D perhaps being TRBD1 or TRBD2 (5 bases each). This CDR3 spans 15 amino acids. Germline V CDR1 and CDR2: MNHEY, SVGAGI. Trimming left V 2 bases short and J 2 bases short, with 13 bases between. In nucleotides, the CDR3 is TGTGCCAGCAGTTACGATACGGGACCCACCTACGAGCAGTACTTC. It encodes CASSYDTGPTYEQYF.

This chain uses TRBV9 with TRBJ2-1; possible D gene TRBD1, 5 bases. This CDR3 spans 12 amino acids. Germline V gene sequence: CDR1 SGDLS, CDR2 YYNGEE. The V end lost 1 base, the J end lost 6 bases, and 5 bases lay between the germline ends. In nucleotides, the CDR3 is TGTGCCAGCAGCGTACAGGGCAATGAGCAGTTCTTC. Translation gives CASSVQGNEQFF.

The chain recombines TRBV20-1 with TRBJ2-7, with D uncertain. The length of the CDR3 is 13 residues. The V gene lost 1 base and the J gene lost 6 bases, with 13 bases spanning the gap. Per the germline V gene, CDR1 is DFQATT and CDR2 is SNEGSKA (reference sequence). DNA for the CDR3: TGCAGTGCTAGAGTTCGGCAGATGGCCGAGCAGTACTTC. This codes for CSARVRQMAEQYF.